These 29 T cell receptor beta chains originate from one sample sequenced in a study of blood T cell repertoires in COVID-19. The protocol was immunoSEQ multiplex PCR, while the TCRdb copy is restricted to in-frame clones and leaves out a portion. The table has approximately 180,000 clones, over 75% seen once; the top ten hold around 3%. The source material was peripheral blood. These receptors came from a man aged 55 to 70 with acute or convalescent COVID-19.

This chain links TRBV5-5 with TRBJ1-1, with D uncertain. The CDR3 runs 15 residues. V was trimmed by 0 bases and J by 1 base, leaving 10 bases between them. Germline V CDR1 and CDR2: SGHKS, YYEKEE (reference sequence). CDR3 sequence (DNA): TGTGCCAGCAGCTTGGTTCCAAACGGGAACACTGAAGCTTTCTTT. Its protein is CASSLVPNGNTEAFF.

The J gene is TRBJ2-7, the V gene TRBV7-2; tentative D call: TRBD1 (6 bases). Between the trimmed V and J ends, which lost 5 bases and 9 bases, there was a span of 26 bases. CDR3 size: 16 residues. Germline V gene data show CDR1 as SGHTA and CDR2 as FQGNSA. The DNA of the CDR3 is TGTGCCAGCAGCCCCAGGGGAGAGGGATACTACGAGTGGCAGTACTTC. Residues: CASSPRGEGYYEWQYF.

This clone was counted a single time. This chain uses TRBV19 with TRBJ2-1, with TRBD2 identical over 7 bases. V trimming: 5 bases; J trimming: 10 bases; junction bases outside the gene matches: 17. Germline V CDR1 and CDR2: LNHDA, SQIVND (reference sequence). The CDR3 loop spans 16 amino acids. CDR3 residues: CASSGGTGLVGGEQFF. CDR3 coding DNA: TGTGCCAGTAGTGGAGGGACTGGACTAGTCGGTGGGGAGCAGTTCTTC.

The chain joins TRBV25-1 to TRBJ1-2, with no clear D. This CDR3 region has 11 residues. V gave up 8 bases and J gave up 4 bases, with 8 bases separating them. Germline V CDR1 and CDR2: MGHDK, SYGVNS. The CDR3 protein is CASSDTYGYTF. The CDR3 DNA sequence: TGTGCCAGCTCCGACACCTATGGCTACACCTTC.

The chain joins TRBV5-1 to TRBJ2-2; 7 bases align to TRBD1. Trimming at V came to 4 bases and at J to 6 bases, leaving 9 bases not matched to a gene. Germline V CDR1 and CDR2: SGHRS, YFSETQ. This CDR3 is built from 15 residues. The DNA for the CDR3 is TGCGCCAGCAGCCCTCGAGGACAGGCCCCCGGGGAGCTGTTTTTT. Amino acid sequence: CASSPRGQAPGELFF.

DNA of the CDR3: TGTGCCAGCAGGCCCTCTGGGGGGAGAAGGAACGAGCAGTACTTC. This codes for CASRPSGGRRNEQYF. This chain uses TRBV27 with TRBJ2-7, with D perhaps TRBD2 (6 bases). Germline V gives CDR1 MNHEY, CDR2 SMNVEV (reference sequence). The CDR3 extends over 15 amino acids. Trimming took off 6 bases at V and 5 bases at J, with 20 bases between the two ends.

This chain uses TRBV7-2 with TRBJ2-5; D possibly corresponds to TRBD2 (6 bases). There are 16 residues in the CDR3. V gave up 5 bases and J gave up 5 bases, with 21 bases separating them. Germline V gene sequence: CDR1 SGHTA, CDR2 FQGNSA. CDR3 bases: TGTGCCAGCAGCCCGGGGACTCCCCACAAGTTGGAGACCCAGTACTTC. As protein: CASSPGTPHKLETQYF.

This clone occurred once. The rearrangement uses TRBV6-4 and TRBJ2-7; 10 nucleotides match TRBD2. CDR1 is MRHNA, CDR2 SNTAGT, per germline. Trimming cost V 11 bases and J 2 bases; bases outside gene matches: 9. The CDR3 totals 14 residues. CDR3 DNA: TGTGCCCGCATGCCTAGCGGGAGCACCTACGAGCAGTACTTC. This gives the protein CARMPSGSTYEQYF.

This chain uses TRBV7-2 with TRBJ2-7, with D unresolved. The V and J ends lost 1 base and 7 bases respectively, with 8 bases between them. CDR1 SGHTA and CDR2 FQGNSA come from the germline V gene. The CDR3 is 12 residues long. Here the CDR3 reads CASSLVTQEQYF. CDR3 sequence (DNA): TGTGCCAGCAGCTTAGTTACACAAGAGCAGTACTTC.

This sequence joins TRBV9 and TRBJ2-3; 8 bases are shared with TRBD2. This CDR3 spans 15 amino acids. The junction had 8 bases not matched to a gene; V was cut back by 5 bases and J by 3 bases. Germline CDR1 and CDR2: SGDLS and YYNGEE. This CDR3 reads CASSIGRARTDTQYF. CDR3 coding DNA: TGTGCCAGCAGTATCGGGAGGGCTCGAACAGATACGCAGTATTTT.

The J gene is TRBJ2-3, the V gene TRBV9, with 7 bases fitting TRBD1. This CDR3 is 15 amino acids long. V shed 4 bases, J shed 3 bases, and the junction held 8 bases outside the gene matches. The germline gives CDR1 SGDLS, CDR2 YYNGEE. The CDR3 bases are TGTGCCAGCAGCCCACGACAGGGAAGGACAGATACGCAGTATTTT. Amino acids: CASSPRQGRTDTQYF.

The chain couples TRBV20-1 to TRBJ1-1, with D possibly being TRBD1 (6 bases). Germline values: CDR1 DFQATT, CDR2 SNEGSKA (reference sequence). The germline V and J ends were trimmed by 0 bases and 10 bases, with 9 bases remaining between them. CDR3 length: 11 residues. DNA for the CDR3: TGCAGTGCTAGAGAACAGGGTTTAGCTTTCTTT. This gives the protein CSAREQGLAFF.

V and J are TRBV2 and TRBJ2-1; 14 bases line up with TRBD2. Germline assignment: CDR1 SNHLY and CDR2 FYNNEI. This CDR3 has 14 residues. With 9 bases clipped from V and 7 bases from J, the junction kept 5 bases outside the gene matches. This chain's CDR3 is CASPGLAGGNEQFF. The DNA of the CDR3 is TGTGCCAGTCCAGGACTAGCGGGAGGTAATGAGCAGTTCTTC.

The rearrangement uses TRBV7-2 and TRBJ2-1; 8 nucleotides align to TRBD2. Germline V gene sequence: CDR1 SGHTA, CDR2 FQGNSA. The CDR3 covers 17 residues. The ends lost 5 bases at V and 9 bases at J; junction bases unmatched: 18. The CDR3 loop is CASSPRRRREVAGEQFF. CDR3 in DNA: TGTGCCAGCAGCCCCAGGAGGCGGCGGGAGGTCGCGGGTGAGCAGTTCTTC.

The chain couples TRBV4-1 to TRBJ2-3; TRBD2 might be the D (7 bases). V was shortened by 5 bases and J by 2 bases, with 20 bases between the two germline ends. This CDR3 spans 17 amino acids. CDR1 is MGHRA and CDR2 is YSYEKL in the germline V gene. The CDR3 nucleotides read TGCGCCAGCAGCTTCCGATTGGGGGCGGGGGACACAGATACGCAGTATTTT. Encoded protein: CASSFRLGAGDTDTQYF.

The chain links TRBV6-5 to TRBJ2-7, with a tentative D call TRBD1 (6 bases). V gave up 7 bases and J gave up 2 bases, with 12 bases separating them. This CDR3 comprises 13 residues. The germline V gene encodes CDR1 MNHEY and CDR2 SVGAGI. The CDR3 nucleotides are TGTGCCAGCACAGGGGCAGGAACCTACGAGCAGTACTTC. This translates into CASTGAGTYEQYF.

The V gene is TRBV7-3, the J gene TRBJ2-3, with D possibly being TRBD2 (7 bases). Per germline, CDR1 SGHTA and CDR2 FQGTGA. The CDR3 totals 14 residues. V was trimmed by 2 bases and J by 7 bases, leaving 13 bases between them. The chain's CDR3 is CASSLHREGNTQYF. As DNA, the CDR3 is TGTGCCAGCAGCTTACACAGGGAGGGGAATACGCAGTATTTT.

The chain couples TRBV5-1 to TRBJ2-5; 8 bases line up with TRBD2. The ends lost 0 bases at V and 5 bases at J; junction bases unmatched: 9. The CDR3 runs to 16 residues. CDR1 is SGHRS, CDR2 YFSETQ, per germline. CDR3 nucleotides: TGCGCCAGCAGCTTGGCCACAGCGGGAGTGCGGGAGACCCAGTACTTC. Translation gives CASSLATAGVRETQYF.

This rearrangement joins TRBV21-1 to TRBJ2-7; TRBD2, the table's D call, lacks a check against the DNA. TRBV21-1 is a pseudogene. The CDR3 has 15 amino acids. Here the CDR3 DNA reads TGTGCCAGCTCCCTCCGGGATGCATTTTCCTACGAGCAGTACTTC. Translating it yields CASSLRDAFSYEQYF.

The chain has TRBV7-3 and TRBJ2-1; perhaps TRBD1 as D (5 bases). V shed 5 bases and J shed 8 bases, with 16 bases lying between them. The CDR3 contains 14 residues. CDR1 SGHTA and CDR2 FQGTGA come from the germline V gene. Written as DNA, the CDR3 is TGTGCCAGCAGCCCCGGGCGGACAAGCCATGAGCAGTTCTTC. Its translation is CASSPGRTSHEQFF.

The DNA for the CDR3 is TGTGCCAGCAGTAGCGGGGATTCACCCCTCCACTTT. This codes for CASSSGDSPLHF. The chain links TRBV27 to TRBJ1-6; D not resolved. Looked up from germline, CDR1 is MNHEY and CDR2 is SMNVEV (reference sequence). Trimming pared 5 bases from V and 8 bases from J, leaving 7 bases between. This CDR3 has 12 amino acids.

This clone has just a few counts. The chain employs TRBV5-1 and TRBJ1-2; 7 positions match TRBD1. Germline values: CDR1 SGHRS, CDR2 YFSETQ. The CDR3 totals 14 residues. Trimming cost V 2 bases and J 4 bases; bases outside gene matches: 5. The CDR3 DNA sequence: TGCGCCAGCAGCTTTGAGGGGGCAGGCTATGGCTACACCTTC. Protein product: CASSFEGAGYGYTF.

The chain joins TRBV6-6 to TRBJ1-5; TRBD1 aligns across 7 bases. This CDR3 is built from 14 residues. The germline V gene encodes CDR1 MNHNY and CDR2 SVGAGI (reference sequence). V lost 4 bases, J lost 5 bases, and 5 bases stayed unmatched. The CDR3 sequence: CASSFTGADQPQHF. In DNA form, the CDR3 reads TGTGCCAGCAGTTTTACAGGGGCGGATCAGCCCCAGCATTTT.

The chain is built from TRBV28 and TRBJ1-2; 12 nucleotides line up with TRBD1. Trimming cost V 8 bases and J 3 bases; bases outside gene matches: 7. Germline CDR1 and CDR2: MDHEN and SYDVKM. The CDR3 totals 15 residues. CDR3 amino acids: CASGWGTGGDYGYTF. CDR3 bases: TGTGCCAGCGGGTGGGGGACAGGGGGCGACTATGGCTACACCTTC.

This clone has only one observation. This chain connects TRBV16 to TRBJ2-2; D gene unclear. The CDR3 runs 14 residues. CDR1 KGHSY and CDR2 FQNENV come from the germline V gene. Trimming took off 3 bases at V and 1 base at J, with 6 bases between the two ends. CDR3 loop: CASSHPKNTGELFF. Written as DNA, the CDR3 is TGTGCCAGCAGCCACCCCAAGAACACCGGGGAGCTGTTTTTT.

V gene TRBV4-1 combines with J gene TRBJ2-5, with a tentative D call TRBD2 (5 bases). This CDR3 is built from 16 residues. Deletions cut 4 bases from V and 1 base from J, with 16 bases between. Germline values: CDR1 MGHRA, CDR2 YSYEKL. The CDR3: CASSPGERRPQETQYF. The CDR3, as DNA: TGCGCCAGCAGCCCCGGCGAGCGGCGGCCCCAAGAGACCCAGTACTTC.

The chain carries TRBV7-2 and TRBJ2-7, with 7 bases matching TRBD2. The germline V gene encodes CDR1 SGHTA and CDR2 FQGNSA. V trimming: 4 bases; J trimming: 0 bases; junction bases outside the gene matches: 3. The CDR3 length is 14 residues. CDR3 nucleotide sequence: TGTGCCAGCAGCTACGGCGGGAGCTCCTACGAGCAGTACTTC. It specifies CASSYGGSSYEQYF.

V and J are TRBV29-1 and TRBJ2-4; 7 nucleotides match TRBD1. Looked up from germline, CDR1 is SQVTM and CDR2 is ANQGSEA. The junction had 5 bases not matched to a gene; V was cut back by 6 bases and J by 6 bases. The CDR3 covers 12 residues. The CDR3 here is CSVRQGGNIQYF. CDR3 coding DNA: TGCAGCGTAAGACAGGGTGGAAACATTCAGTACTTC.

As DNA, the CDR3 is TGTGCCAGCAGCTCCCTCCTATTAGCGGGAGGGCGAGAGACCCAGTACTTC. Translated: CASSSLLLAGGRETQYF. The rearrangement joins TRBV7-9 to TRBJ2-5; 11 positions agree with TRBD2. The J segment lost 4 bases and the V segment lost 4 bases, leaving 11 bases of the junction unmatched. The CDR3 length is 17 residues. Germline V gene sequence: CDR1 SEHNR, CDR2 FQNEAQ (reference sequence).